The 15 T cell receptor beta chains below all came from one sample that was sequenced in a study of blood T cell repertoires in COVID-19 (dated by TCRdb to 2018 to 2021). The library was generated by the immunoSEQ multiplex PCR assay. The source is immuneACCESS, and TCRdb retained only in-frame sequences with V and J called. Part of the clones is not carried over; for the studies checked, unresolved V genes explain less than half of this, and the remainder is unexplained. This sample is represented by some 530,000 clones; 70% to 90% of them were singletons. The ten most abundant clones make up about 3.2% of the sample. Sequences were obtained from peripheral blood. The receptor source for this set is a human donor in a cohort sampled during active COVID-19.

Written as DNA, the CDR3 is TGTGCCACCAGTGAGGCCGGGACAGGGGCCGCTGGTACGCAGTATTTT. Protein sequence: CATSEAGTGAAGTQYF. This chain joins TRBV24-1 and TRBJ2-3, with 10 bases identical to TRBD1. Germline V gives CDR1 KGHDR, CDR2 SFDVKD. V shed 4 bases, J shed 8 bases, and the junction held 11 bases outside the gene matches. The CDR3 has 16 residues.

CDR3 amino acids: CASSWNSGIRNYEQYF. For the CDR3, the DNA is TGTGCCAGCAGCTGGAATAGCGGGATTAGAAACTACGAGCAGTACTTC. This chain connects TRBV5-6 to TRBJ2-7, with 8 bases lining up with TRBD2. This CDR3 region has 16 residues. The V and J ends lost 3 bases and 3 bases, in that order; junction bases with no gene match: 11. Per germline, CDR1 SGHDT and CDR2 YYEEEE.

The chain joins TRBV7-2 to TRBJ1-2; a weak D match, TRBD1 (5 bases). The length of the CDR3 is 14 residues. V shed 1 base and J shed 11 bases, with 17 bases lying between them. Germline CDR1 SGHTA, CDR2 FQGNSA. The CDR3 spells CASSLDVTAKGYTF. As DNA, the CDR3 is TGTGCCAGCAGCTTAGATGTGACAGCTAAAGGGTACACCTTC. Full variable domain (missing parts from reference TRBV7-2 and TRBJ1-2): GAGVSQSPSNKVTEKGKDVELRCDPISGHTALYWYRQSLGQGLEFLIYFQGNSAPDKSGLPSDRFSAERTGGSVSTLTIQRTQQEDSAVYLCASSLDVTAKGYTFGSGTRLTVV.

V is TRBV3-1 (or the pseudogene TRBV3-2) and J is TRBJ1-2; perhaps TRBD1 as D (6 bases). The CDR3 is made up of 13 amino acids. The V gene's germline CDR1 is LGHDT and CDR2 YNNKEL (reference sequence). With 5 bases removed from V and 7 bases from J, the gap between germline ends came to 14 bases. The CDR3 DNA follows: TGTGCCAGCAGCACCACAGGGTTGGGTGGCTACACCTTC. Its translation: CASSTTGLGGYTF.

This clone was seen a single time. This chain joins TRBV6-1 and TRBJ2-7; 10 bases are shared with TRBD1. V was clipped by 4 bases and J by 1 base; unmatched bases: 7. The length of the CDR3 is 16 residues. Germline V gives CDR1 MNHNS, CDR2 SASEGT. The CDR3 DNA is TGTGCCAGCAGTGGTCCGGGACAGGGGAATTCCTACGAGCAGTACTTC. Its translation is CASSGPGQGNSYEQYF.

The rearrangement links TRBV6-5 to TRBJ2-1; D is possibly TRBD2 (6 bases). V was pared by 10 bases and J by 2 bases, with 18 bases between. The CDR3 sequence is 15 residues long. Germline-derived CDR1 and CDR2 are MNHEY and SVGAGI. The CDR3 spells CATTGIGSAYNEQFF. The CDR3 DNA reads as TGTGCCACCACGGGTATCGGGAGCGCCTACAATGAGCAGTTCTTC.

The V gene is TRBV19, the J gene TRBJ2-5; 7 nucleotides line up with TRBD2. V was clipped by 5 bases and J by 5 bases; unmatched bases: 2. Germline CDR1 and CDR2: LNHDA and SQIVND (reference sequence). The CDR3 extends over 12 amino acids. Here the CDR3 DNA reads TGTGCCAGTAGTGCCGGGGGGGAGACCCAGTACTTC. This encodes CASSAGGETQYF.

The gene calls are TRBV6-4 and TRBJ1-2, with TRBD1 as a possible D gene (5 bases). The CDR3 extends over 13 amino acids. Trimming shortened V by 2 bases and J by 6 bases, and 10 bases separated the two germline ends. CDR1 and CDR2 (germline): MRHNA, SNTAGT. The chain's CDR3 is CASSDMGGNGYTF. The CDR3 nucleotides are TGTGCCAGCAGTGACATGGGGGGGAATGGCTACACCTTC.

The chain couples TRBV9 to TRBJ2-3; maybe TRBD2 (5 bases). This CDR3 region has 14 residues. CDR1 SGDLS and CDR2 YYNGEE come from the germline V gene. V lost 1 base, J lost 6 bases, and 12 bases lay in between. The CDR3 here is CASSVRPTGDTQYF. CDR3 nucleotides: TGTGCCAGCAGCGTAAGACCTACGGGGGATACGCAGTATTTT.

The CDR3 DNA sequence: TGTGCCAGCAGCTTGGGGGACAATCGGCCGGAAGAGACCCAGTACTTC. This gives the protein CASSLGDNRPEETQYF. The chain carries TRBV5-5 and TRBJ2-5; tentatively, D is TRBD1 (6 bases). Germline loops: CDR1 SGHKS, CDR2 YYEKEE (reference sequence). CDR3 size: 16 residues. V lost 0 bases and J lost 3, with 15 bases in between.

This chain connects TRBV6-6 to TRBJ1-2; TRBD1 matches 8 bases. The V gene end was trimmed by 5 bases and the J gene end by 3 bases; junction bases not matched to a gene: 11. Germline assignment: CDR1 MNHNY and CDR2 SVGAGI (reference sequence). This CDR3 spans 16 amino acids. The CDR3 DNA sequence: TGTGCCAGCAGTAATGGACAGGGAAGGTTAGACTATGGCTACACCTTC. Protein sequence: CASSNGQGRLDYGYTF.

The chain combines TRBV29-1 with TRBJ2-1; 8 positions agree with TRBD2. Germline assignment: CDR1 SQVTM and CDR2 ANQGSEA. This CDR3 is 13 amino acids long. Trimming took 5 bases from V and 9 from J; bases not matched to a gene: 9. This chain's CDR3 is CSVLSGGAGEQFF. CDR3 bases: TGCAGCGTTCTATCGGGAGGGGCGGGTGAGCAGTTCTTC.

V and J are TRBV29-1 and TRBJ1-4; 7 positions agree with TRBD1. V trimming: 1 base; J trimming: 7 bases; junction bases outside the gene matches: 6. This CDR3 has 14 amino acids. Germline CDR1 SQVTM, CDR2 ANQGSEA. The CDR3 region is CSVEVAGGTEKLFF. CDR3 DNA sequence: TGCAGCGTTGAAGTGGCAGGGGGGACTGAAAAACTGTTTTTT.

V is TRBV5-1 and J is TRBJ2-7; 9 nucleotides line up with TRBD2. J lost 2 bases, V lost 4 bases, and 4 bases had no gene match. Germline CDR1 SGHRS, CDR2 YFSETQ. There are 14 residues in the CDR3. CDR3 sequence: CASSLAGQTYEQYF. CDR3 sequence (DNA): TGCGCCAGCAGCCTAGCGGGGCAGACCTACGAGCAGTACTTC.

This chain links TRBV6-5 with TRBJ2-3; 7 bases agree with TRBD1. Germline CDR1 and CDR2: MNHEY and SVGAGI. The CDR3 loop spans 15 amino acids. J lost 7 bases, V lost 5 bases, and 12 bases had no gene match. CDR3 nucleotides: TGTGCCAGCAGTAGGGGCCGGGACAGAAGAAATACGCAGTATTTT. It is translated as CASSRGRDRRNTQYF.